The T cell receptor (beta chain) described here comes from a study of shared clonotypes between healthy human individuals. Germline V CDR1 and CDR2: LNHNV, YYDKDF (reference sequence). Trimming shortened V by 2 bases and J by 2 bases, and 7 bases separated the two germline ends. This CDR3 has 15 residues. Tens of thousands of T cell genomes (around 200 ng DNA) went into each sorted-subset replicate. Clones were read by immunoSEQ multiplex PCR, and TCRdb kept only the in-frame ones, dropping some. The sample records roughly 1,500,000 clones, 95% to 99% being singletons. The J gene is TRBJ2-6, the V gene TRBV15; possibly TRBD2 for D (6 bases). This clonotype was obtained from a man aged 30 to 39 in good health. The sequencing input was naive CD4+ T cells sorted from blood. Described subset: CD45RA+ positively selected. The CDR3 coding sequence is TGTGCCACCAGCAGATGGGGGGCTGGGGCCAACGTCCTGACTTTC. The encoded protein is CATSRWGAGANVLTF. The whole variable domain, remainder taken from reference TRBV15 and TRBJ2-6, is DAMVIQNPRYQVTQFGKPVTLSCSQTLNHNVMYWYQQKSSQAPKLLFHYYDKDFNNEADTPDNFQSRRPNTSFCFLDIRSPGLGDTAMYLCATSRWGAGANVLTFGAGSRLTVL.